The 20 T cell receptor beta chains reported below all come from one sample, sequenced in a study of blood T cell repertoires in COVID-19. Sequencing was performed with immunoSEQ multiplex PCR; in TCRdb, only in-frame clones are kept and a portion is missing. The sample lists roughly 4,800 clones; roughly 88% were seen once. Sequencing was done on a sample of peripheral blood. These receptors all come from an older man with COVID-19, enrolled during active disease.

V is TRBV24-1 and J is TRBJ2-6; 7 bases line up with TRBD1. CDR1 is KGHDR and CDR2 is SFDVKD in the germline V gene. The junction had 7 bases not matched to a gene; V was cut back by 3 bases and J by 0 bases. The CDR3 totals 18 residues. The CDR3 nucleotides are TGTGCCACCAGTGATCATAGGACAGGCCACTCTGGGGCCAACGTCCTGACTTTC. Its protein is CATSDHRTGHSGANVLTF.

The gene calls are TRBV7-8 and TRBJ1-1; 7 bases align to TRBD1. The CDR3 covers 14 residues. Germline trimming cut 3 bases from V and 7 bases from J; bases unmatched to any gene: 8. Germline CDR1 is SGHVS and CDR2 is FQNEAQ. The CDR3 DNA sequence: TGTGCCAGCAGCTTCGAGGGGGCGACGGTTGAAGCTTTCTTT. Amino acids: CASSFEGATVEAFF.

This clone has a single count. The chain recombines TRBV6-5 with TRBJ1-2; unclear D gene. The CDR3 contains 10 residues. V lost 5 bases and J 8 bases, leaving 6 bases between the germline ends. CDR1 and CDR2 from the germline V gene are MNHEY and SVGAGI. In nucleotides, the CDR3 is TGTGCCAGCAGTAGAGAGGGCTACACCTTC. It specifies CASSREGYTF.

The chain employs TRBV4-1 and TRBJ2-7; possibly TRBD1 for D (7 bases). V lost 1 base to trimming and J lost 5 bases, with 15 bases between them. The CDR3 is made up of 15 amino acids. Germline CDR1 and CDR2: MGHRA and YSYEKL. The CDR3 region is CASSQVNRGGDEQYF. The CDR3 bases are TGCGCCAGCAGCCAAGTCAACAGGGGCGGGGACGAGCAGTACTTC.

The V and J genes are TRBV5-1 and TRBJ2-7, with D possibly TRBD1 on 5 matching bases. From germline, CDR1 is SGHRS and CDR2 YFSETQ. This CDR3 comprises 17 residues. V was pared by 4 bases and J by 0 bases, with 20 bases between. The CDR3 spells CASSLQPTSDNSYEQYF. CDR3 in DNA: TGCGCCAGCAGCCTGCAGCCCACGTCGGACAACTCCTACGAGCAGTACTTC.

V gene TRBV7-9 combines with J gene TRBJ2-7; tentatively, D is TRBD2 (6 bases). Trimming shortened V by 4 bases and J by 2 bases, and 15 bases separated the two germline ends. Per germline, CDR1 SEHNR and CDR2 FQNEAQ (reference sequence). The CDR3 covers 15 residues. The CDR3, as DNA: TGTGCCAGCAGCTCGGGTGGGCGGGACCCCTACGAGCAGTACTTC. Translating it yields CASSSGGRDPYEQYF.

The V call is TRBV7-6, the J call TRBJ1-2; maybe TRBD1 (5 bases). V was pared by 5 bases and J by 6 bases, with 22 bases between. The length of the CDR3 is 16 residues. Germline V lookup: CDR1 SGHVS, CDR2 FNYEAQ. For the CDR3, the DNA is TGTGCCAGCAGCCCAGCCAGTTGGTCGGGGGTTGATGGCTACACCTTC. Translating gives CASSPASWSGVDGYTF.

This clone was seen only a few times. This chain's CDR3 is CASSWGAGTSYEQYF. The CDR3 nucleotides read TGTGCCAGCAGCTGGGGAGCAGGGACTTCCTACGAGCAGTACTTC. This chain connects TRBV5-4 to TRBJ2-7, with D tentatively TRBD2 (6 bases). This CDR3 is built from 15 residues. Germline assignment: CDR1 SGHNT and CDR2 YYREEE (reference sequence). With 3 bases removed from V and 1 base from J, the gap between germline ends came to 14 bases.

This clone is medium-sized in the sample. V and J are TRBV19 and TRBJ1-1; TRBD1 might be the D (6 bases). The CDR3 is 13 residues long. Trimming pared 8 bases from V and 0 bases from J, leaving 10 bases between. Germline assignment: CDR1 LNHDA and CDR2 SQIVND (reference sequence). This CDR3 is CASGQSLNTEAFF. The DNA for the CDR3 is TGTGCCAGTGGACAGAGCCTGAACACTGAAGCTTTCTTT.

This clone was found once. The chain combines TRBV6-5 with TRBJ2-1; the D gene is possibly TRBD2 (6 bases). Between the trimmed V and J ends, which lost 3 bases and 0 bases, there was a span of 9 bases. The CDR3 totals 15 residues. Germline values: CDR1 MNHEY, CDR2 SVGAGI. As DNA, the CDR3 is TGTGCCAGCAGTTATCTAGCGAGCTCCTACAATGAGCAGTTCTTC. The encoded protein is CASSYLASSYNEQFF.

The chain couples TRBV4-1 to TRBJ2-3; 11 bases are a match to TRBD2. V gave up 4 bases and J gave up 3 bases; unmatched junction bases: 15. This CDR3 comprises 19 residues. Germline CDR1 MGHRA, CDR2 YSYEKL. CDR3 loop: CASSRGRLSSGRTTDTQYF. The DNA for the CDR3 is TGCGCCAGCAGCCGAGGGCGTTTATCTAGCGGGAGGACTACAGATACGCAGTATTTT.

The V call is TRBV11-2, the J call TRBJ2-7; perhaps TRBD1 as D (6 bases). CDR3 length: 12 amino acids. Trimming cost V 5 bases and J 3 bases, with 8 bases left between them. CDR1 is SGHAT, CDR2 FQNNGV, per germline. CDR3 sequence reads: CASSQGHYEQYF. DNA for the CDR3: TGTGCCAGCAGCCAGGGACACTACGAGCAGTACTTC.

The rearrangement uses TRBV25-1 and TRBJ1-5; the D gene is possibly TRBD1 (6 bases). V was shortened by 3 bases and J by 5 bases, with 14 bases between the two germline ends. This CDR3 comprises 15 residues. Germline CDR1 reads MGHDK; CDR2 reads SYGVNS. CDR3 loop: CASSDGRGGHQPQHF. The CDR3 coding sequence is TGTGCCAGCAGTGATGGCAGGGGAGGGCATCAGCCCCAGCATTTT.

The J gene is TRBJ2-1, the V gene TRBV27, with 7 bases aligning to TRBD1. Germline-derived CDR1 and CDR2 are MNHEY and SMNVEV (reference sequence). V trimming: 8 bases; J trimming: 7 bases; junction bases outside the gene matches: 8. This CDR3 region has 13 residues. The CDR3 DNA is TGTGCCAGCCGGTGGACAGGAGAGAATGAGCAGTTCTTC. Translated: CASRWTGENEQFF.

The genes are TRBV30 and TRBJ1-1; D gene uncertain. V shed 6 bases and J shed 2 bases, with 19 bases lying between them. Germline CDR1 is GTSNPN and CDR2 is SVGIG (reference sequence). The CDR3 has 15 amino acids. CDR3 in amino acids: CACTTGGVGNTEAFF. As DNA, the CDR3 is TGTGCCTGTACTACGGGAGGAGTGGGTAACACTGAAGCTTTCTTT.

The count of this clone is one. The V call is TRBV5-4, the J call TRBJ1-1; D is possibly TRBD1 (6 bases). Trimming shortened V by 0 bases and J by 7 bases, and 16 bases separated the two germline ends. The CDR3 runs 15 residues. Germline V gene data show CDR1 as SGHNT and CDR2 as YYREEE (reference sequence). The CDR3 loop is CASSLVGSGQIEAFF. The DNA of the CDR3 is TGTGCCAGCAGCTTGGTGGGAAGTGGACAGATTGAAGCTTTCTTT. The variable domain in full, with the rest retrieved from reference TRBV5-4 and TRBJ1-1, is ETGVTQSPTHLIKTRGQQVTLRCSSQSGHNTVSWYQQALGQGPQFIFQYYREEENGRGNFPPRFSGLQFPNYSSELNVNALELDDSALYLCASSLVGSGQIEAFFGQGTRLTVV.

The V gene is TRBV24-1, the J gene TRBJ2-3, with D tentatively TRBD1 (5 bases). V lost 4 bases and J 1 base, leaving 11 bases between the germline ends. The CDR3 length is 15 residues. In germline, CDR1 is KGHDR, CDR2 SFDVKD. The CDR3: CATSDGQGRTDTQYF. CDR3 coding DNA: TGTGCCACCAGTGACGGCCAGGGCCGCACAGATACGCAGTATTTT.

In its sample, this clone was seen once. The chain couples TRBV7-9 to TRBJ1-4, with D possibly TRBD1 on 6 matching bases. Trimming stripped 2 bases from V and 5 bases from J, with 9 bases between. The CDR3 covers 14 residues. In germline, CDR1 is SEHNR, CDR2 FQNEAQ (reference sequence). The CDR3 DNA sequence: TGTGCCAGCAGCTTAAACAGGGACAATGAAAAACTGTTTTTT. This translates into CASSLNRDNEKLFF.

The chain links TRBV5-6 to TRBJ1-1, with D maybe TRBD1 (6 bases). With 5 bases removed from V and 1 base from J, the gap between germline ends came to 9 bases. This CDR3 is 13 amino acids long. Germline CDR1 and CDR2: SGHDT and YYEEEE. CDR3 loop: CASSLQGNTEAFF. Here the CDR3 DNA reads TGTGCCAGCAGTTTACAGGGGAACACTGAAGCTTTCTTT.

This clone appeared a few times. The chain has TRBV18 and TRBJ2-2, with a possible D match to TRBD2 (6 bases). V lost 8 bases, J lost 0 bases, and 13 bases lay in between. In germline, CDR1 is KGHSH, CDR2 LQKENI. The CDR3 loop spans 15 amino acids. The CDR3 region has the DNA TGTGCCAGCCTCACTCGGGGGACGAACACCGGGGAGCTGTTTTTT. Translated: CASLTRGTNTGELFF.